The clone carrying this TCR beta chain appeared once. The data derive from a study of blood T cell repertoires in COVID-19. Overall study: The United States, Italy and Spain supplied acute and convalescent COVID-19 samples. T cells, B-cell-depleted T cells, or PBMCs supplied cDNA or gDNA.

Original data processing: By means of reference gene primer amplification, nucleated cell counts were estimated. Clones were sequenced by immunoSEQ multiplex PCR, and TCRdb holds only the in-frame ones, with some missing. D and trimming come from the DNA, and the V and J calls and clone size come from that table. This table holds some 260,000 clones, roughly 87% found once. The receptor's source is a man aged 18 to 29 with active or convalescent COVID-19. Sequenced: peripheral blood.

This CDR3 is CASSQELAGGSQETQYF. The CDR3 coding sequence is TGCGCCAGCAGCCAAGAATTAGCGGGGGGCAGCCAAGAGACCCAGTACTTC. The chain joins TRBV4-3 to TRBJ2-7, with 10 nucleotides matching TRBD2. The J call is in doubt because the DNA end fits TRBJ2-5 better. The CDR3 is made up of 17 amino acids. From germline, CDR1 is LGHNA and CDR2 YSLEER.